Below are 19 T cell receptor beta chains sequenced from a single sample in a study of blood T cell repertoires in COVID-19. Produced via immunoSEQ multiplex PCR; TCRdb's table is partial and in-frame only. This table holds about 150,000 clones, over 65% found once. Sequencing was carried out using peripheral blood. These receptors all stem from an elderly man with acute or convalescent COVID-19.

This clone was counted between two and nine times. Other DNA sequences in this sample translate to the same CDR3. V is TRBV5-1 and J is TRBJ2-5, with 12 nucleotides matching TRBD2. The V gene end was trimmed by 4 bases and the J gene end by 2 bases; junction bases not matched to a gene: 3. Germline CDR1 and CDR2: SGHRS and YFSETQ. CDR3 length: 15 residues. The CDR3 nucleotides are TGCGCCAGCAGCGCCGGGACTAGCGGGCAAGAGACCCAGTACTTC. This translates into CASSAGTSGQETQYF.

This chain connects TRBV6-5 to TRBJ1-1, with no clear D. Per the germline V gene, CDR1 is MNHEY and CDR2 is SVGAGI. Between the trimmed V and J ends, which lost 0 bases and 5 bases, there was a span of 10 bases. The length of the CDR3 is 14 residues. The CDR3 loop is CASSYSPGRTEAFF. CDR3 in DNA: TGTGCCAGCAGTTACTCCCCGGGGAGGACTGAAGCTTTCTTT.

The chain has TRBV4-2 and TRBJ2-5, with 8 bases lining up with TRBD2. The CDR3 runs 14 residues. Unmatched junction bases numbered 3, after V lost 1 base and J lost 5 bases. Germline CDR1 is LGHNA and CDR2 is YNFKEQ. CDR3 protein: CASSQVSSGETQYF. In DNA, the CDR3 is TGTGCCAGCAGCCAAGTATCTAGCGGGGAGACCCAGTACTTC.

The CDR3 DNA reads as TGTGCCAGCAGCTTATCATCGGGGGAGTTCCAAGAGACCCAGTACTTC. It is translated as CASSLSSGEFQETQYF. This rearrangement joins TRBV11-2 to TRBJ2-5, with TRBD2 as a possible D gene (6 bases). The ends were cut back, 2 bases at V and 1 base at J, with 14 bases in the middle. The length of the CDR3 is 16 residues. Germline assignment: CDR1 SGHAT and CDR2 FQNNGV. The full variable domain, rest sourced from reference TRBV11-2 and TRBJ2-5, is EAGVAQSPRYKIIEKRQSVAFWCNPISGHATLYWYQQILGQGPKLLIQFQNNGVVDDSQLPKDRFSAERLKGVDSTLKIQPAKLEDSAVYLCASSLSSGEFQETQYFGPGTRLLVL.

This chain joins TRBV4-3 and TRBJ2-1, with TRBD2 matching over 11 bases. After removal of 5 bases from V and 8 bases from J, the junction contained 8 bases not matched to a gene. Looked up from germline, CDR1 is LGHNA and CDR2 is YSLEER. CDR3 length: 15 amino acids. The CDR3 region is CASSSVAGGPDEQFF. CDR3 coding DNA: TGCGCCAGCAGCTCAGTAGCGGGGGGGCCCGATGAGCAGTTCTTC.

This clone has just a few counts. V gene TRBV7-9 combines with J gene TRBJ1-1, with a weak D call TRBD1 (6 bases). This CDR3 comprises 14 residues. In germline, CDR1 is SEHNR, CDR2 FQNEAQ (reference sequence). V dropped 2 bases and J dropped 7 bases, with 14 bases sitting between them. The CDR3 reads CASSLLQGDGEAFF. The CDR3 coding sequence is TGTGCCAGCAGCTTACTACAGGGCGACGGTGAAGCTTTCTTT.

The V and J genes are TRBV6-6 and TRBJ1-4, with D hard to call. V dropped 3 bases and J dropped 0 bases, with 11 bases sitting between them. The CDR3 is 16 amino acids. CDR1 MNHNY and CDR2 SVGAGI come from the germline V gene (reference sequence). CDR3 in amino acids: CASSYVPAATNEKLFF. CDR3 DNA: TGTGCCAGCAGTTATGTTCCGGCGGCAACTAATGAAAAACTGTTTTTT.

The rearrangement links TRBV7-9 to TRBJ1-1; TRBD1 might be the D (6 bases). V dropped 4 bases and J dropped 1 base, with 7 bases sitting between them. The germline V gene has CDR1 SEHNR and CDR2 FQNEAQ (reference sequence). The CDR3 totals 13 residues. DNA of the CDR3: TGTGCCAGCAGCTGGACAGCGAACACTGAAGCTTTCTTT. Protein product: CASSWTANTEAFF.

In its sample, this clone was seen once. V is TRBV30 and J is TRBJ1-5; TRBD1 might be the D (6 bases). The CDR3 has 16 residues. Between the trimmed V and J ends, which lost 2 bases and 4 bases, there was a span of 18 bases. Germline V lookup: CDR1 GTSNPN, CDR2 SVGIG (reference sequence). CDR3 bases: TGTGCCTGGAGTCATGGGACACAACTGGGGAATCAGCCCCAGCATTTT. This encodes CAWSHGTQLGNQPQHF.

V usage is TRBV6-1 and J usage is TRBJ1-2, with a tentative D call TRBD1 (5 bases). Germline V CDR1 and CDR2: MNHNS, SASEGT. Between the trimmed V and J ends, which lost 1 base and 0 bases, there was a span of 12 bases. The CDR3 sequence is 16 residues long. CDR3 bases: TGTGCCAGCAGTGAAGTAGGGGCAGGCCCTAACTATGGCTACACCTTC. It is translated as CASSEVGAGPNYGYTF.

The CDR3 coding sequence is TGTGCCAGCAGTGAGGTCTCCGGGACAGGGGCCGAAAAACTGTTTTTT. Protein sequence: CASSEVSGTGAEKLFF. This chain joins TRBV2 and TRBJ1-4; 10 bases align to TRBD1. The length of the CDR3 is 16 residues. CDR1 SNHLY and CDR2 FYNNEI come from the germline V gene. The V and J ends lost 3 bases and 8 bases, in that order; junction bases with no gene match: 9.

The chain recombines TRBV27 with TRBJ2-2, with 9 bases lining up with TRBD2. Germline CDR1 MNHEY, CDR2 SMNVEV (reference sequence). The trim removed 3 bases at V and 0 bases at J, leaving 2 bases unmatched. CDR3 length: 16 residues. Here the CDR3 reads CASSFQRGANTGELFF. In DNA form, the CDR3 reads TGTGCCAGCAGTTTCCAGCGGGGGGCGAACACCGGGGAGCTGTTTTTT.

CDR3 nucleotide sequence: TGTGCCAGCAGCCCTCAAGAGACCCAGTACTTC. Translation: CASSPQETQYF. V gene TRBV2 combines with J gene TRBJ2-5, with D hard to call. Germline V CDR1 and CDR2: SNHLY, FYNNEI. The CDR3 runs to 11 residues. V was pared by 6 bases and J by 2 bases, with 4 bases between.

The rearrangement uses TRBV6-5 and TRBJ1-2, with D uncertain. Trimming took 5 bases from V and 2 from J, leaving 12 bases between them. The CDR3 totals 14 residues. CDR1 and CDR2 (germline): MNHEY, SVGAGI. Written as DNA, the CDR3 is TGTGCCAGCAGTCGAGACCGAGGGAACTATGGCTACACCTTC. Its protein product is CASSRDRGNYGYTF.

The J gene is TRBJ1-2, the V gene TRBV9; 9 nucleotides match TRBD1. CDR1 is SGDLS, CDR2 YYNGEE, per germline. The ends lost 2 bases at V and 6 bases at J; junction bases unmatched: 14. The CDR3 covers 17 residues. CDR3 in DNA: TGTGCCAGCAGCGTCACCCACGAACAGGGGGCAGGTGATGGCTACACCTTC. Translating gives CASSVTHEQGAGDGYTF.

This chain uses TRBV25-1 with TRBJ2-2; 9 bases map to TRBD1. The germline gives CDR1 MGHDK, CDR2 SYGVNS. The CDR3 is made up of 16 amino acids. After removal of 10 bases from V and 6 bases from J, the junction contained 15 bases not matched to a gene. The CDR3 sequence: CATRRTGTGLSGELFF. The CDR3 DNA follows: TGTGCCACCAGACGTACAGGGACAGGGTTATCCGGGGAGCTGTTTTTT.

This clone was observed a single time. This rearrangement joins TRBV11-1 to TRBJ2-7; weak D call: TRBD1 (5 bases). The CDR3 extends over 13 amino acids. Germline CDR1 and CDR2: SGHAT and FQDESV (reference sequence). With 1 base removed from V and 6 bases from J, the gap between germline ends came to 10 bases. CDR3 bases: TGTGCCAGCAGCTTAGGGCAGGGCTTCGAGCAGTACGTC. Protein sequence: CASSLGQGFEQYV.

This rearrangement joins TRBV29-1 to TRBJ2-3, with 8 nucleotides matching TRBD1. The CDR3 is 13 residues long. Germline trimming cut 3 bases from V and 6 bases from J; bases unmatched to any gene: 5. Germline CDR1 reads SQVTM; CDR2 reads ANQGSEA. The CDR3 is CSVDYGQGDTQYF. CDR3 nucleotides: TGCAGCGTTGATTACGGACAGGGCGATACGCAGTATTTT.

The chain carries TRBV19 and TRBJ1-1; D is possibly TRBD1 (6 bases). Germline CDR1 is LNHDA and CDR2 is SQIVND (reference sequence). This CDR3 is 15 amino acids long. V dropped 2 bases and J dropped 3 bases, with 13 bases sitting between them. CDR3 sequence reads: CASSIKVRGYTEAFF. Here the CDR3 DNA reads TGTGCCAGTAGTATAAAGGTCAGGGGTTACACTGAAGCTTTCTTT.